A single sample is the source of the 24 T cell receptor beta chains below, sequenced in a study of CD8+ T cells in alopecia areata. Markers used for sorting pooled cutaneous lymph node cells were CD4, CD8alpha, NKG2D, NKG2ACE and others. In each case, RNA was isolated and then reverse transcribed into cDNA as the sequencing template. The data were produced by immunoSEQ multiplex PCR, yet TCRdb's version contains in-frame clones alone and is incomplete. The sample holds around 290,000 clones, and no clone turns up only once. The specimen sequenced was CD4+ T cells sorted from a lymph node. The source is a C3H/HeJ mouse with alopecia areata. The strain bears MHC haplotype H2-k.

As regards this clone: The gene symbols are mouse symbols. From the germline J gene comes the end of the CDR3, since the read stops 4 residues before it. The rearrangement joins TRBV5 to TRBJ2-2; 9 bases agree with TRBD1. This CDR3 comprises 15 residues. Per the germline V gene, CDR1 is LGHNA and CDR2 is YNLKQL (reference sequence). Trimming at V came to 3 bases and at J to 4 bases, leaving 3 bases not matched to a gene. The CDR3 loop is CASSQDRGATGQLYF. CDR3 bases read: TGTGCCAGCAGCCAGGACAGGGGTGCCACCGGG.

The sample holds many counts of this clone. Mouse germline and gene names are used. The DNA ends 4 residues before the CDR3 does, and the rest of the CDR3 is filled in from the germline J gene. The same CDR3 can be traced to other DNA sequences in this sample. The V call is TRBV13-1, the J call TRBJ1-1, with 7 bases aligning to TRBD1. The CDR3 sequence is 14 residues long. Germline V lookup: CDR1 NSHNY, CDR2 SYGAGN. Trimming cost V 4 bases and J 0 bases; bases outside gene matches: 3. The CDR3 spells CASSRDSANTEVFF. Partial CDR3 DNA: TGTGCCAGCAGTCGGGACAGTGCAAACACA.

This clone was picked up a small number of times. Gene labels here are mouse ones. The read ends 4 residues before the CDR3 terminus; that terminus is restored from the germline J gene. Other DNA variants within this sample encode the same CDR3. V gene TRBV13-2 combines with J gene TRBJ2-5; 8 bases fit TRBD2. With V trimmed by 0 bases and J by 3 bases, 3 bases remained unmatched. The germline gives CDR1 NNHNN, CDR2 SYGAGS (reference sequence). This CDR3 is 15 amino acids long. CDR3 DNA (partial): TGTGCCAGCGGTGATGCTGCTGGGGGGCAAGAC. Its translation is CASGDAAGGQD. The complete CDR3 protein is CASGDAAGGQDTQYF.

This clone was seen a handful of times. Genes here carry mouse names. The observed sequence ends 4 residues before the CDR3 terminus, with the missing tail filled in from the germline J gene. The chain couples TRBV5 to TRBJ2-5; tentatively, D is TRBD1 (5 bases). Germline assignment: CDR1 LGHNA and CDR2 YNLKQL (reference sequence). CDR3 size: 14 residues. CDR3 protein: CASSQDRDEDTQYF. CDR3 DNA, as far as it was read: TGTGCCAGCAGCCAAGACAGGGATGAAGAC.

This clone was seen only a few times. Genes and germline are mouse. The CDR3 DNA, read in part, is TGTGCCAGCAGTCAGGGACAGGTTAACTATGCT. It encodes CASSQGQVNYA. The entire CDR3 protein is CASSQGQVNYAEQFF. V usage is TRBV19 and J usage is TRBJ2-1; 8 nucleotides align to TRBD1. The CDR3 is cut off 4 residues early in the read; its end comes from the germline J gene. Germline trimming cut 4 bases from V and 0 bases from J; bases unmatched to any gene: 3. The CDR3 is made up of 15 amino acids. Germline-derived CDR1 and CDR2 are FNHDT and SITEND (reference sequence).

As regards this clone: The genes and germline here are from mouse. CDR3 DNA (partial): TGTGCCAGCAGTATAGTGGGACAACAAGAC. Translated: CASSIVGQQD. The full CDR3 protein reads CASSIVGQQDTQYF. V is TRBV19 and J is TRBJ2-5; D perhaps matches TRBD1 (6 bases). The CDR3 is cut off 4 residues early in the read; its end comes from the germline J gene. Germline-derived CDR1 and CDR2 are FNHDT and SITEND (reference sequence). This CDR3 has 14 residues. V was trimmed by 0 bases and J by 3 bases, leaving 8 bases between them.

This clone was seen many times. Gene names are the mouse ones. The read stops 4 residues short of the end of the CDR3; the missing end is completed from the germline J gene. The same CDR3 is also encoded by other DNA sequences in this sample. The chain uses TRBV1 and TRBJ2-5; unclear D gene. The V gene's germline CDR1 is NSQYPW and CDR2 LRSPGD (reference sequence). The CDR3 spans 14 residues. Trimming shortened V by 0 bases and J by 0 bases, and 4 bases separated the two germline ends. CDR3 amino acids: CTCSAEGNQDTQYF. The CDR3 DNA, read in part, is TGCACCTGCAGTGCAGAGGGTAACCAAGAC.

About this clone: Each gene name is a mouse one. The read terminates 4 residues ahead of where the CDR3 ends, so the germline J gene completes it. The sample carries other DNA sequences with the same CDR3. The chain carries TRBV19 and TRBJ2-1, with 11 nucleotides matching TRBD1. Germline V CDR1 and CDR2: FNHDT, SITEND (reference sequence). The CDR3 contains 15 residues. Unmatched junction bases numbered 5, after V lost 5 bases and J lost 4 bases. The sequenced CDR3 bases are TGTGCCAGCAGCAGCGGGACAGGGGGTTATGCT. It codes for CASSSGTGGYA. The whole CDR3 is CASSSGTGGYAEQFF.

This clone showed up just a few times. Gene names and germline match the mouse. Sequencing ends 4 residues short of the CDR3 end; the germline J gene provides the rest. The chain employs TRBV5 and TRBJ2-1; TRBD1 might be the D (6 bases). This CDR3 has 13 amino acids. Germline assignment: CDR1 LGHNA and CDR2 YNLKQL (reference sequence). The V end lost 5 bases, the J end lost 4 bases, and 9 bases lay between the germline ends. The CDR3 here is CASSNREYAEQFF. Incomplete CDR3 DNA: TGTGCCAGCAGCAACAGGGAGTATGCT.

This clone was counted only a few times. Gene names and germline match the mouse. The CDR3 goes on 4 residues after the read ends, and that part is filled in from the germline J gene. This rearrangement joins TRBV13-1 to TRBJ1-2, with 8 nucleotides matching TRBD1. The V and J ends lost 3 bases and 1 base, in that order; junction bases with no gene match: 5. CDR1 NSHNY and CDR2 SYGAGN come from the germline V gene. The CDR3 runs to 15 residues. The CDR3 protein is CASSGGTGLNSDYTF. CDR3 bases read: TGTGCCAGCAGTGGAGGGACAGGATTAAACTCC.

This clone was seen a handful of times. Germline and genes here are mouse. Read sequence stops 3 residues before the CDR3 end, and the germline J gene provides the missing end. This sequence joins TRBV13-1 and TRBJ1-6; D possibly corresponds to TRBD1 (6 bases). TRBJ1-6 is noted as an ORF with a role that remains uncertain. Trimming pared 0 bases from V and 4 bases from J, leaving 8 bases between. CDR3 size: 15 residues. Germline V gene sequence: CDR1 NSHNY, CDR2 SYGAGN. The CDR3 loop reads CASSDATGYNSPLYF. Partial CDR3 DNA: TGTGCCAGCAGTGATGCAACAGGGTATAATTCGCCC.

This clone was counted between two and nine times. Mouse names are used for the genes. The read terminates 4 residues ahead of where the CDR3 ends, so the germline J gene completes it. The sample carries other DNA sequences with the same CDR3. This chain links TRBV1 with TRBJ2-7, with TRBD1 matching 7 bases. The CDR3 length is 13 residues. Germline V gene sequence: CDR1 NSQYPW, CDR2 LRSPGD (reference sequence). Partial CDR3 DNA: TGCACCTGCAGTGCGGGGGACAGATAT. Encoded protein: CTCSAGDRY. The CDR3 in full is CTCSAGDRYEQYF.

On this clone: The germline and genes are mouse ones. The CDR3 goes on 4 residues after the read ends, and that part is filled in from the germline J gene. J is TRBJ2-7 and V is TRBV5; TRBD2 agrees at 14 bases. Germline CDR1 and CDR2: LGHNA and YNLKQL (reference sequence). The CDR3 has 16 amino acids. With V trimmed by 4 bases and J by 0 bases, 2 bases remained unmatched. The CDR3 region is CASSPGLGGRSYEQYF. The part of the CDR3 DNA that was read is TGTGCCAGCAGCCCGGGACTGGGGGGGCGCTCCTAT.

Turning to this clone: Gene labels here are mouse ones. The read stops 4 residues short of the end of the CDR3; the missing end is completed from the germline J gene. The chain uses TRBV1 and TRBJ2-2, with TRBD1 as a possible D gene (5 bases). The CDR3 consists of 14 residues. Germline lookup yields CDR1 NSQYPW and CDR2 LRSPGD (reference sequence). V was shortened by 3 bases and J by 1 base, with 6 bases between the two germline ends. CDR3 bases read: TGCACCTGCAGTGCGACAGAAAACACCGGG. The encoded protein is CTCSATENTG. From start to end, the CDR3 is CTCSATENTGQLYF. Drawing the rest from reference TRBV1 and TRBJ2-2, the complete variable domain is VTLLEQNPRWRLVPRGQAVNLRCILKNSQYPWMSWYQQDLQKQLQWLFTLRSPGDKEVKSLPGADYLATRVTDTELRLQVANMSQGRTLYCTCSATENTGQLYFGEGSKLTVL.

As to this clone: Mouse gene names and germline throughout. The sequence runs out 4 residues before the end of the CDR3; the remainder is reconstructed from the germline J gene. The same CDR3 also results from other DNA sequences found in this sample. The J gene is TRBJ2-5, the V gene TRBV5; the D gene is possibly TRBD1 (6 bases). The V end lost 4 bases, the J end lost 2 bases, and 10 bases lay between the germline ends. Germline values: CDR1 LGHNA, CDR2 YNLKQL (reference sequence). The CDR3 runs 14 residues. The chain's CDR3 is CASSLRDTQDTQYF. CDR3 DNA, as far as it was read: TGTGCCAGCAGCCTCCGGGACACCCAAGAC.

About this clone: Gene names and germline match the mouse. The read ends 4 residues before the CDR3 terminus; that terminus is restored from the germline J gene. The same CDR3 arises from other DNA sequences in this sample as well. The J gene is TRBJ2-7, the V gene TRBV17, with 7 nucleotides matching TRBD1. Looked up from germline, CDR1 is MNHDT and CDR2 is YYDKIL. Trimming cost V 1 base and J 2 bases; bases outside gene matches: 2. The CDR3 totals 14 residues. The chain's CDR3 is CASSRGQGAYEQYF. Partial CDR3 DNA: TGTGCTAGCAGTAGAGGGCAGGGGGCCTAT.

This clone has only a few counts. All gene names here are mouse names. The read comes to an end 4 residues before the CDR3 does, leaving the germline J gene to fill in the end. The sample carries other DNA sequences with the same CDR3. The genes are TRBV13-1 and TRBJ2-7, with 13 bases aligning to TRBD2. The V gene's germline CDR1 is NSHNY and CDR2 SYGAGN. The CDR3 covers 14 residues. CDR3 in amino acids: CASSSGLGGYEQYF. CDR3 DNA, as far as it was read: TGTGCCAGCAGTTCGGGACTGGGGGGGTAT.

This clone turned up a few times. Mouse germline and gene names are used. The read finishes 4 residues shy of the CDR3 end, and the germline J gene is used to complete it. Within the sample, other DNA sequences also encode this same CDR3. V gene TRBV19 combines with J gene TRBJ2-5, with a tentative D call TRBD2 (5 bases). Germline V gene data show CDR1 as FNHDT and CDR2 as SITEND (reference sequence). The CDR3 spans 14 residues. Trimming took off 1 base at V and 1 base at J, with 7 bases between the two ends. The CDR3 region is CASSISGDQDTQYF. CDR3 DNA (partial): TGTGCCAGCAGTATAAGTGGGGACCAAGAC.

A remark on this clone: The germline and genes are mouse ones. The read terminates 3 residues ahead of where the CDR3 ends, so the germline J gene completes it. The rearrangement links TRBV1 to TRBJ1-6, with 12 bases aligning to TRBD1. TRBJ1-6 is placed among ORFs of uncertain function. Germline V gene lookup returns CDR1 NSQYPW and CDR2 LRSPGD (reference sequence). J gave up 4 bases and V 5 bases, and 3 bases lay outside the gene matches. The CDR3 runs to 16 residues. The DNA read from the CDR3 is TGCACCTGCAGTCAGGGACAGGGGGCTTATAATTCGCCC. As protein: CTCSQGQGAYNSP. The full CDR3 is CTCSQGQGAYNSPLYF.

About this clone: Gene names are mouse gene names. The CDR3 is cut off 4 residues early in the read; its end comes from the germline J gene. The chain combines TRBV13-1 with TRBJ2-1, with TRBD1 as a possible D gene (6 bases). V dropped 1 base and J dropped 3 bases, with 8 bases sitting between them. This CDR3 has 14 amino acids. Germline V gene lookup returns CDR1 NSHNY and CDR2 SYGAGN. The sequenced CDR3 bases are TGTGCCAGCAGTGATCCAGGGGCCTATGCT. It encodes CASSDPGAYA. The CDR3 in full is CASSDPGAYAEQFF.

This clone was picked up many times. Gene labels here are mouse ones. Read coverage stops 4 residues before the CDR3 terminus; the germline J gene supplies the remainder. Other DNA sequences in this specimen translate into the identical CDR3. The chain joins TRBV17 to TRBJ2-5; a weak D match, TRBD1 (6 bases). The germline V gene has CDR1 MNHDT and CDR2 YYDKIL. This CDR3 comprises 14 residues. Incomplete CDR3 DNA: TGTGCTAGCAGTAGAGACAGGGGTCGGGAC. It codes for CASSRDRGRD. The full CDR3 protein reads CASSRDRGRDTQYF. The complete variable domain, with remaining parts taken from reference TRBV17 and TRBJ2-5, reads DTTVKQNPRYKLARVGKPVNLICSQTMNHDTMYWYQKKPNQAPKLLLFYYDKILNREADTFEKFQSSRPNNSFCSLYIGSAGLEYSAMYLCASSRDRGRDTQYFGPGTRLLVL.

This clone showed up just a few times. Genes and germline come from the mouse. The CDR3 goes on 4 residues after the read ends, and that part is filled in from the germline J gene. The chain recombines TRBV13-1 with TRBJ2-1; the D gene is possibly TRBD1 (5 bases). Germline V gene sequence: CDR1 NSHNY, CDR2 SYGAGN. This CDR3 is 14 amino acids long. The sequenced part of the CDR3 DNA is TGTGCCAGCAGTGATGCTCCAGGGAGGGCT. Protein: CASSDAPGRA. The whole CDR3 sequence reads CASSDAPGRAEQFF.

This clone was observed a handful of times. Genes and germline come from the mouse. Coverage ceases 3 residues before the CDR3 finishes, and the germline J gene fills in the end. The chain uses TRBV5 and TRBJ1-6; no reliable D call. TRBJ1-6 is known as an ORF, though its function is uncertain. The ends were cut back, 2 bases at V and 4 bases at J, with 3 bases in the middle. The CDR3 sequence is 13 residues long. Germline CDR1 LGHNA, CDR2 YNLKQL (reference sequence). Partial CDR3 DNA: TGTGCCAGCAGCCAAAAATATAATTCGCCC. It codes for CASSQKYNSP. From start to end, the CDR3 is CASSQKYNSPLYF.

This clone was observed a handful of times. All gene names here are mouse names. Coverage ceases 4 residues before the CDR3 finishes, and the germline J gene fills in the end. The J gene is TRBJ2-5, the V gene TRBV5; 10 nucleotides agree with TRBD2. Germline V gives CDR1 LGHNA, CDR2 YNLKQL (reference sequence). The junction had 4 bases not matched to a gene; V was cut back by 4 bases and J by 0 bases. The CDR3 length is 16 residues. This CDR3 reads CASSPLGGVNQDTQYF. CDR3 DNA (partial): TGTGCCAGCAGCCCACTGGGGGGGGTTAACCAAGAC.